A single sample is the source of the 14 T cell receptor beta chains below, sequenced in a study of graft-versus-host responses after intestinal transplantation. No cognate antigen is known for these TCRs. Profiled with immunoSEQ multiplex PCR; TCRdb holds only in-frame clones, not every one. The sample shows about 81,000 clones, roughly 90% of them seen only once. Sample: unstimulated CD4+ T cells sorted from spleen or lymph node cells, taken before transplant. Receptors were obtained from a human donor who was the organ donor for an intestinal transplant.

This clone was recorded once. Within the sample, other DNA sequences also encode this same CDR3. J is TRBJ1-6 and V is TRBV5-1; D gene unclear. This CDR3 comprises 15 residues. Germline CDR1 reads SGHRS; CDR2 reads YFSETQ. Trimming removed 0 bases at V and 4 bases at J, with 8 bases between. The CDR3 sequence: CASSLGSPYNSPLHF. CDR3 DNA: TGCGCCAGCAGCTTGGGTTCCCCATATAATTCACCCCTCCACTTT. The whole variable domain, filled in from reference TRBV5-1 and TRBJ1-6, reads KAGVTQTPRYLIKTRGQQVTLSCSPISGHRSVSWYQQTPGQGLQFLFEYFSETQRNKGNFPGRFSGRQFSNSRSEMNVSTLELGDSALYLCASSLGSPYNSPLHFGNGTRLTVT.

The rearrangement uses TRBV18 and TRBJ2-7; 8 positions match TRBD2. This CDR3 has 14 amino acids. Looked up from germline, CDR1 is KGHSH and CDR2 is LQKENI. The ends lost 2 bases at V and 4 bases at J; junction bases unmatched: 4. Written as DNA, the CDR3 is TGTGCCAGCTCACCAACTAGCGGTGCTTACGAGCAGTACTTC. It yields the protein CASSPTSGAYEQYF.

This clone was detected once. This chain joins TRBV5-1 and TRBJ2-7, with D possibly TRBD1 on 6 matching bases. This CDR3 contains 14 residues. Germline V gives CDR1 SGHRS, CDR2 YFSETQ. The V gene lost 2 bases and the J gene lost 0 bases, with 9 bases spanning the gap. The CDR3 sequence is CASSLQGDSYEQYF. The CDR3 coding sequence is TGCGCCAGCAGCTTACAGGGCGACTCCTACGAGCAGTACTTC.

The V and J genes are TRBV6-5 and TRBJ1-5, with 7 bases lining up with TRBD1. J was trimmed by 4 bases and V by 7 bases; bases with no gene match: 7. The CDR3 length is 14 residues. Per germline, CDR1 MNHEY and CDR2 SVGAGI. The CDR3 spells CASNRQGLNQPQHF. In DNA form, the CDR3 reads TGTGCCAGCAATAGACAGGGTTTAAATCAGCCCCAGCATTTT.

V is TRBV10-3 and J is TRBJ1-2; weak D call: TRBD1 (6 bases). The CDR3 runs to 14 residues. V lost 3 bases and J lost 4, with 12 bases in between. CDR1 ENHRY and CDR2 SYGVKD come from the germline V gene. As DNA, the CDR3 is TGTGCCATCAGTGATTTTTGGGACACCTATGGCTACACCTTC. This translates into CAISDFWDTYGYTF.

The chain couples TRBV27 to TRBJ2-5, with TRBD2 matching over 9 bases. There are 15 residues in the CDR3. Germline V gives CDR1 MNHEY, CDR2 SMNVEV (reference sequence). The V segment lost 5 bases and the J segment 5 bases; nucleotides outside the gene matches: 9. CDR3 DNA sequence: TGTGCCAGCAGTACCCGGATTAGCGGGAGTGAGACCCAGTACTTC. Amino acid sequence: CASSTRISGSETQYF.

Here the CDR3 DNA reads TGTGCCAGCCGGGGTATAGGGGCGGGGAATGAGCAGTTCTTC. It yields the protein CASRGIGAGNEQFF. The V gene is TRBV19, the J gene TRBJ2-1; D might be TRBD2 (6 bases). V was shortened by 9 bases and J by 7 bases, with 19 bases between the two germline ends. The CDR3 has 14 amino acids. Germline V lookup: CDR1 LNHDA, CDR2 SQIVND (reference sequence).

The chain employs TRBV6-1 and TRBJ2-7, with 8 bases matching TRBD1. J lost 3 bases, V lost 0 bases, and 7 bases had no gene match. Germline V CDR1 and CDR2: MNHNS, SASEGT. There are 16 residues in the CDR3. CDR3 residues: CASSEAIGQGSYEQYF. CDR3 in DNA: TGTGCCAGCAGTGAAGCGATTGGACAGGGCAGCTACGAGCAGTACTTC.

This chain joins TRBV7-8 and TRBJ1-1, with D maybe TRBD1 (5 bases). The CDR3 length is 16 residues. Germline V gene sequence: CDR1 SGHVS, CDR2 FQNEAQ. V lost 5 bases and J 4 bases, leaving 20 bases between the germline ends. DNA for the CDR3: TGTGCCAGCAGCCCTTCTTGGGGGGATAGTAGCACTGAAGCTTTCTTT. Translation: CASSPSWGDSSTEAFF.

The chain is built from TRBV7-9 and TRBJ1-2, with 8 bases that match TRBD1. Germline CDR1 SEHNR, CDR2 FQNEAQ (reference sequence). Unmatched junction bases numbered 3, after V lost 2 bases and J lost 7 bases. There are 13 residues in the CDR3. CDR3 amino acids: CASSLTGQAGYTF. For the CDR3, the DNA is TGTGCCAGCAGCTTAACGGGACAGGCTGGCTACACCTTC.

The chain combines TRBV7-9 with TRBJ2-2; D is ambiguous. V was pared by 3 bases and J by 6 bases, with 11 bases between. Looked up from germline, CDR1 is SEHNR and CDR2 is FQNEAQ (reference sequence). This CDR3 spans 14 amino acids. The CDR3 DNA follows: TGTGCCAGCAGCTTTTGGGCTTGGGCCGGGGAGCTGTTTTTT. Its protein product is CASSFWAWAGELFF.

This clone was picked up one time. The DNA of the CDR3 is TGTGCCATCAGTCTAGCGGGGGGGACAGATACGCAGTATTTT. This sequence encodes CAISLAGGTDTQYF. This chain links TRBV10-3 with TRBJ2-3, with 12 bases identical to TRBD2. From germline, CDR1 is ENHRY and CDR2 SYGVKD. V lost 5 bases to trimming and J lost 3 bases; unmatched junction nucleotides: 0. This CDR3 spans 14 amino acids.

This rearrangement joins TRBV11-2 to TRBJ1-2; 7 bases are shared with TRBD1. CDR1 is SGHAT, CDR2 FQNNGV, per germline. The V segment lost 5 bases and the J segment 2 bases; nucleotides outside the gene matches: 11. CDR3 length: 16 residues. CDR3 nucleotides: TGTGCCAGCAGCCTCGACAGGGCTGGTCGGAACTATGGCTACACCTTC. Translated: CASSLDRAGRNYGYTF.

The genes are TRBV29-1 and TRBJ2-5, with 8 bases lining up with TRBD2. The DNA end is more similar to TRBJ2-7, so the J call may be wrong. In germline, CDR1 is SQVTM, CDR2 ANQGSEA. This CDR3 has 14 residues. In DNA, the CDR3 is TGCAGCGTGTCTGGACTAGCCGAGACCTACGAGCAGTACTTC. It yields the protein CSVSGLAETYEQYF.